The entry below gives a single T cell receptor beta chain sequence along with its context. This sample is part of a study of blood T cell repertoires in COVID-19. Profiled with immunoSEQ multiplex PCR; TCRdb holds only in-frame clones, not every one. The sample lists 150,000 to 200,000 clones; 86% were seen once. V dropped 3 bases and J dropped 0 bases, with 9 bases sitting between them. CDR3 length equals 15 residues. In germline, CDR1 is SGHRS, CDR2 YFSETQ. The sequenced sample was peripheral blood. This sequence was found in a man aged 55 to 69 with acute or convalescent COVID-19. This chain uses TRBV5-1 with TRBJ1-4, with D possibly TRBD1 on 6 matching bases. The CDR3 coding sequence is TGCGCCAGCAGCTCTACAGGGTCAACTAATGAAAAACTGTTTTTT. It specifies CASSSTGSTNEKLFF. Using reference TRBV5-1 and TRBJ1-4 for the parts outside the CDR3, the full variable domain is KAGVTQTPRYLIKTRGQQVTLSCSPISGHRSVSWYQQTPGQGLQFLFEYFSETQRNKGNFPGRFSGRQFSNSRSEMNVSTLELGDSALYLCASSSTGSTNEKLFFGSGTQLSVL.